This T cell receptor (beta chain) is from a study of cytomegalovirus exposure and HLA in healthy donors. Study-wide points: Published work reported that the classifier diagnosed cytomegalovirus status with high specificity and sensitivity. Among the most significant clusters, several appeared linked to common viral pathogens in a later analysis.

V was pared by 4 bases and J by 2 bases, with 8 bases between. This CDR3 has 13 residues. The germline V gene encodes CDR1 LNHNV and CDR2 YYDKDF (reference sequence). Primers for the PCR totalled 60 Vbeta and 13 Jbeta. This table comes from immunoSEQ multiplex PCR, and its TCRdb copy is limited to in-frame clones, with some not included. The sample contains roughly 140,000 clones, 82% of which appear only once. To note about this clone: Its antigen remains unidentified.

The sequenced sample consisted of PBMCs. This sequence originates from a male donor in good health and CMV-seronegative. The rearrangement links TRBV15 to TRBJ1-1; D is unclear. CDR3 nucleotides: TGTGCCACCAGCACCGGTTCAAACACTGAAGCTTTCTTT. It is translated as CATSTGSNTEAFF.